The 30 T cell receptor beta chains given below trace back to one sample, sequenced in a study of T cell changes during pregnancy in multiple sclerosis (dated by TCRdb to between 2019 and 2020). The library was produced with the immunoSEQ multiplex PCR assay. Drawn from immuneACCESS, this table holds only the in-frame rearrangements with V and J called that TCRdb kept. Clones are partly lost; checked studies trace under half to an unresolved V gene and leave the rest unexplained. This sample comprises around 56,000 clones, 90% of them detected only once. Less than 2.5% of the sample comes from the top ten. Source: peripheral blood, taken in the first trimester of pregnancy. All receptors derive from a female donor in good health, enrolled as a control in a pregnancy study.

The chain employs TRBV11-2 and TRBJ2-7; D is possibly TRBD2 (5 bases). The V end was cut by 1 base, the J end by 5 bases, with 12 bases between. CDR3 size: 14 residues. The germline V gene has CDR1 SGHAT and CDR2 FQNNGV. CDR3 residues: CASSLGGSGHEQYF. CDR3 coding DNA: TGTGCCAGCAGCTTAGGCGGGTCCGGACACGAGCAGTACTTC.

In its sample, this clone was seen a few times. V is TRBV6-1 and J is TRBJ1-1, with 7 bases matching TRBD1. There are 13 residues in the CDR3. The germline V gene encodes CDR1 MNHNS and CDR2 SASEGT. V lost 1 base and J lost 8; bases outside the gene matches: 4. CDR3 bases: TGTGCCAGCAGTGAAGGGGACAGAGGAGAAGCTTTCTTT. Its translation: CASSEGDRGEAFF.

The chain is built from TRBV13 and TRBJ2-2, with D possibly TRBD2 on 6 matching bases. The CDR3 runs 18 residues. Per germline, CDR1 PRHDT and CDR2 FYEKMQ (reference sequence). V was cut by 1 base and J by 0 bases, with 15 bases left in between. The CDR3 nucleotides read TGTGCCAGCAGCTTAGCCGGGGACTTTGACGCGAACACCGGGGAGCTGTTTTTT. The encoded protein is CASSLAGDFDANTGELFF.

The chain links TRBV4-1 to TRBJ2-1, with 11 bases identical to TRBD1. The CDR3 length is 15 residues. Germline trimming cut 1 base from V and 9 bases from J; bases unmatched to any gene: 5. CDR1 and CDR2 (germline): MGHRA, YSYEKL. The CDR3 loop reads CASSQVGTGGFEQFF. The CDR3 nucleotides are TGCGCCAGCAGCCAAGTCGGGACAGGGGGGTTTGAGCAGTTCTTC.

In this sample, this clone turned up once. The chain employs TRBV27 and TRBJ2-2, with D possibly matching TRBD1 (5 bases). The germline gives CDR1 MNHEY, CDR2 SMNVEV (reference sequence). Deletions cut 6 bases from V and 2 bases from J, with 16 bases between. The length of the CDR3 is 16 residues. The CDR3 region has the DNA TGTGCCAGCAGCCCCCTTAGGGGTCCAAACACCGGGGAGCTGTTTTTT. Translating gives CASSPLRGPNTGELFF.

This clone was seen only once. The chain carries TRBV12-5 and TRBJ1-1, with D possibly being TRBD1 (6 bases). There are 16 residues in the CDR3. Trimming took off 4 bases at V and 5 bases at J, with 20 bases between the two ends. Germline V CDR1 and CDR2: LGHNT, FRNRAP. DNA for the CDR3: TGTGCTAGTGGTTCCCAGGAAGACAGGTTACTGACTGAAGCTTTCTTT. Translated, it gives CASGSQEDRLLTEAFF.

The rearrangement uses TRBV6-1 and TRBJ2-1, with 7 bases identical to TRBD2. The CDR3 extends over 13 amino acids. The J segment lost 7 bases and the V segment lost 7 bases, leaving 7 bases of the junction unmatched. The germline gives CDR1 MNHNS, CDR2 SASEGT. CDR3 amino acids: CASTLRGGNEQFF. CDR3 in DNA: TGTGCCAGCACCTTGCGGGGAGGGAATGAGCAGTTCTTC.

The chain recombines TRBV7-6 with TRBJ1-5; 9 positions agree with TRBD1. V lost 6 bases to trimming and J lost 4 bases; unmatched junction nucleotides: 7. The length of the CDR3 is 15 residues. Germline lookup yields CDR1 SGHVS and CDR2 FNYEAQ. The DNA of the CDR3 is TGTGCCAGCAGTCAGGGACAGGGAAATAATCAGCCCCAGCATTTT. The encoded protein is CASSQGQGNNQPQHF.

This sequence joins TRBV5-6 and TRBJ1-2, with D unresolved. The V gene lost 0 bases and the J gene lost 0 bases, with 9 bases spanning the gap. This CDR3 comprises 15 residues. The V gene's germline CDR1 is SGHDT and CDR2 YYEEEE. The CDR3 here is CASSLDPGTNYGYTF. The CDR3 nucleotides read TGTGCCAGCAGCTTGGATCCGGGGACTAACTATGGCTACACCTTC.

Note on this clone: Other DNA sequences in the sample encode the same CDR3. This chain connects TRBV9 to TRBJ1-1; maybe TRBD1 (5 bases). Trimming took 0 bases from V and 0 from J, leaving 9 bases between them. The germline gives CDR1 SGDLS, CDR2 YYNGEE. The length of the CDR3 is 15 residues. The chain's CDR3 is CASSVVSGLNTEAFF. The CDR3 nucleotides are TGTGCCAGCAGCGTAGTTTCAGGGTTGAACACTGAAGCTTTCTTT.

The chain uses TRBV6-1 and TRBJ1-5; unclear D gene. CDR3 size: 14 residues. CDR1 MNHNS and CDR2 SASEGT come from the germline V gene. Trimming took off 2 bases at V and 1 base at J, with 6 bases between the two ends. This CDR3 is CASSELGSNQPQHF. The CDR3 nucleotides read TGTGCCAGCAGTGAACTCGGGAGCAATCAGCCCCAGCATTTT.

The rearrangement joins TRBV7-2 to TRBJ2-7; the D gene is possibly TRBD2 (6 bases). This CDR3 spans 16 amino acids. Germline V gene sequence: CDR1 SGHTA, CDR2 FQGNSA. Trimming left V 2 bases short and J 3 bases short, with 17 bases between. Here the CDR3 reads CASSLYSGVLGYEQYF. The DNA of the CDR3 is TGTGCCAGCAGCTTATACTCGGGGGTCTTGGGCTACGAGCAGTACTTC.

The chain couples TRBV28 to TRBJ1-1, with unresolved D. CDR1 is MDHEN and CDR2 is SYDVKM in the germline V gene. The CDR3 contains 12 residues. Trimming left V 7 bases short and J 5 bases short, with 11 bases between. The CDR3 region has the DNA TGTGCCAGCAACGATGCGCGAACTGAAGCTTTCTTT. Translating it yields CASNDARTEAFF. The complete variable domain, with remaining parts taken from reference TRBV28 and TRBJ1-1, reads DVKVTQSSRYLVKRTGEKVFLECVQDMDHENMFWYRQDPGLGLRLIYFSYDVKMKEKGDIPEGYSVSREKKERFSLILESASTNQTSMYLCASNDARTEAFFGQGTRLTVV.

The rearrangement links TRBV9 to TRBJ1-4; TRBD1 aligns across 7 bases. The CDR3 extends over 15 amino acids. In germline, CDR1 is SGDLS, CDR2 YYNGEE. V trimming: 2 bases; J trimming: 4 bases; junction bases outside the gene matches: 5. The CDR3 sequence: CASSVTGFYNEKLFF. The CDR3 DNA reads as TGTGCCAGCAGCGTGACAGGGTTTTATAATGAAAAACTGTTTTTT.

The chain has TRBV2 and TRBJ2-3, with TRBD2 matching 15 bases. V was pared by 4 bases and J by 2 bases, with 7 bases of the junction left unmatched. The germline CDR1 and CDR2 sequences are SNHLY and FYNNEI. CDR3 length equals 18 residues. Here the CDR3 reads CASSGPGTSGGNTDTQYF. CDR3 bases: TGTGCCAGCAGTGGACCCGGGACTAGCGGGGGGAACACAGATACGCAGTATTTT.

J is TRBJ1-1 and V is TRBV27; TRBD1 might be the D (6 bases). V was trimmed by 5 bases and J by 6 bases, leaving 19 bases between them. The germline gives CDR1 MNHEY, CDR2 SMNVEV (reference sequence). The CDR3 totals 15 residues. The chain's CDR3 is CASSPPGTKLSEAFF. The CDR3 DNA follows: TGTGCCAGCAGTCCCCCCGGGACAAAGCTCTCTGAAGCTTTCTTT.

The DNA for the CDR3 is TGTGCCAGCAGTGCTGGATCAGGGGGAAGAGGGGAGACCCAGTACTTC. Translated, it gives CASSAGSGGRGETQYF. The chain employs TRBV6-1 and TRBJ2-5; 7 bases fit TRBD1. The J segment lost 5 bases and the V segment lost 4 bases, leaving 13 bases of the junction unmatched. The CDR3 length is 16 residues. The germline CDR1 and CDR2 sequences are MNHNS and SASEGT.

This chain uses TRBV6-1 with TRBJ1-5; D remains unclear. This CDR3 spans 13 amino acids. Germline assignment: CDR1 MNHNS and CDR2 SASEGT. The V gene lost 4 bases and the J gene lost 4 bases, with 8 bases spanning the gap. CDR3 in DNA: TGTGCCAGCAGTGCCGACTGGAATCAGCCCCAGCATTTT. It specifies CASSADWNQPQHF.

A single count supports this clone. This sequence joins TRBV28 and TRBJ2-5; 8 bases are shared with TRBD2. The germline CDR1 and CDR2 sequences are MDHEN and SYDVKM. V was clipped by 4 bases and J by 4 bases; unmatched bases: 8. The CDR3 sequence is 15 residues long. CDR3 sequence (DNA): TGTGCCAGCAGTTCCCAAGCGGGAGTGGCAGAGACCCAGTACTTC. Its protein is CASSSQAGVAETQYF.

The chain is built from TRBV6-1 and TRBJ2-7; D unclear. Germline CDR1 MNHNS, CDR2 SASEGT. The CDR3 has 16 residues. The ends were cut back, 1 base at V and 3 bases at J, with 16 bases in the middle. This chain's CDR3 is CASSEEFTARNYEQYF. CDR3 DNA: TGTGCCAGCAGTGAAGAATTCACAGCCAGGAACTACGAGCAGTACTTC.

This clone was detected only once. The rearrangement joins TRBV5-6 to TRBJ2-6, with D perhaps matching TRBD2 (5 bases). Germline CDR1 and CDR2: SGHDT and YYEEEE. The CDR3 covers 17 residues. V was cut by 5 bases and J by 0 bases, with 15 bases left in between. The CDR3 reads CASSSGPRVSGANVLTF. CDR3 DNA sequence: TGTGCCAGCAGTTCTGGACCGAGGGTCTCTGGGGCCAACGTCCTGACTTTC.

The chain joins TRBV15 to TRBJ2-7; D might be TRBD1 (6 bases). This CDR3 spans 14 amino acids. Per the germline V gene, CDR1 is LNHNV and CDR2 is YYDKDF (reference sequence). V lost 0 bases, J lost 4 bases, and 10 bases lay in between. CDR3 in amino acids: CATSRDRGGYEQYF. The CDR3 DNA is TGTGCCACCAGCAGAGACAGGGGCGGATACGAGCAGTACTTC.

J is TRBJ2-1 and V is TRBV19; tentative D call: TRBD2 (5 bases). Germline V gene sequence: CDR1 LNHDA, CDR2 SQIVND (reference sequence). V dropped 0 bases and J dropped 5 bases, with 11 bases sitting between them. The CDR3 runs 15 residues. The CDR3 sequence is CASSIDLGGHNEQFF. CDR3 DNA sequence: TGTGCCAGTAGTATAGATCTAGGAGGACACAATGAGCAGTTCTTC. The full variable domain, in which reference TRBV19 and TRBJ2-1 provide the parts outside the CDR3, is DGGITQSPKYLFRKEGQNVTLSCEQNLNHDAMYWYRQDPGQGLRLIYYSQIVNDFQKGDIAEGYSVSREKKESFPLTVTSAQKNPTAFYLCASSIDLGGHNEQFFGPGTRLTVL.

The table lists this clone with a count of one. The chain has TRBV7-9 and TRBJ2-3, with D possibly being TRBD2 (6 bases). This CDR3 spans 16 amino acids. Germline V CDR1 and CDR2: SEHNR, FQNEAQ (reference sequence). The V end lost 3 bases, the J end lost 2 bases, and 15 bases lay between the germline ends. The CDR3 DNA follows: TGTGCCAGCAGCTTCCTCCGGGGGAGAAACACAGATACGCAGTATTTT. Translation gives CASSFLRGRNTDTQYF.

The chain is built from TRBV6-1 and TRBJ1-4; D gene ambiguous. CDR3 length: 11 amino acids. V was pared by 2 bases and J by 13 bases, with 8 bases between. Germline lookup yields CDR1 MNHNS and CDR2 SASEGT. The chain's CDR3 is CASSERDILFF. CDR3 coding DNA: TGTGCCAGCAGTGAACGAGATATACTGTTTTTT.

The genes are TRBV30 and TRBJ2-1; 11 nucleotides line up with TRBD2. Trimming at V came to 1 base and at J to 8 bases, leaving 7 bases not matched to a gene. The CDR3 runs 15 residues. Germline CDR1 is GTSNPN and CDR2 is SVGIG (reference sequence). This CDR3 is CAWSGYSGGAYEQFF. DNA for the CDR3: TGTGCCTGGAGTGGGTATAGCGGGGGGGCCTATGAGCAGTTCTTC. Full variable domain (remainder filled in from reference TRBV30 and TRBJ2-1): SQTIHQWPATLVQPVGSPLSLECTVEGTSNPNLYWYRQAAGRGLQLLFYSVGIGQISSEVPQNLSASRPQDRQFILSSKKLLLSDSGFYLCAWSGYSGGAYEQFFGPGTRLTVL.

The rearrangement uses TRBV27 and TRBJ2-6; TRBD1 aligns across 7 bases. From germline, CDR1 is MNHEY and CDR2 SMNVEV (reference sequence). With 6 bases clipped from V and 2 bases from J, the junction kept 7 bases outside the gene matches. The CDR3 spans 16 residues. Written as DNA, the CDR3 is TGTGCCAGCAGGCTGATAGACAGGGCTGGGGCCAACGTCCTGACTTTC. Its protein product is CASRLIDRAGANVLTF.

The rearrangement links TRBV18 to TRBJ1-2; maybe TRBD1 (6 bases). The CDR3 is 14 amino acids. Trimming took 0 bases from V and 6 from J, leaving 11 bases between them. The germline gives CDR1 KGHSH, CDR2 LQKENI. In DNA, the CDR3 is TGTGCCAGCTCACCACCGACAGGAAGACATGGCTACACCTTC. Its translation is CASSPPTGRHGYTF.

The chain couples TRBV28 to TRBJ1-1; 10 bases fit TRBD1. The CDR3 covers 15 residues. Germline CDR1 reads MDHEN; CDR2 reads SYDVKM. Trimming at V came to 4 bases and at J to 8 bases, leaving 10 bases not matched to a gene. CDR3 DNA sequence: TGTGCCAGCAGTTCTCCCGGGACAGGGGTTCCCGAAGCTTTCTTT. Encoded protein: CASSSPGTGVPEAFF.

The chain links TRBV4-1 to TRBJ2-7, with 11 bases lining up with TRBD2. The CDR3 has 19 residues. Looked up from germline, CDR1 is MGHRA and CDR2 is YSYEKL. V shed 1 base and J 1 base; nucleotides not matched to a gene: 12. CDR3 sequence reads: CASSQGGRLAGKPSYEQYF. As DNA, the CDR3 is TGCGCCAGCAGCCAAGGAGGAAGACTAGCGGGAAAGCCTTCCTACGAGCAGTACTTC.